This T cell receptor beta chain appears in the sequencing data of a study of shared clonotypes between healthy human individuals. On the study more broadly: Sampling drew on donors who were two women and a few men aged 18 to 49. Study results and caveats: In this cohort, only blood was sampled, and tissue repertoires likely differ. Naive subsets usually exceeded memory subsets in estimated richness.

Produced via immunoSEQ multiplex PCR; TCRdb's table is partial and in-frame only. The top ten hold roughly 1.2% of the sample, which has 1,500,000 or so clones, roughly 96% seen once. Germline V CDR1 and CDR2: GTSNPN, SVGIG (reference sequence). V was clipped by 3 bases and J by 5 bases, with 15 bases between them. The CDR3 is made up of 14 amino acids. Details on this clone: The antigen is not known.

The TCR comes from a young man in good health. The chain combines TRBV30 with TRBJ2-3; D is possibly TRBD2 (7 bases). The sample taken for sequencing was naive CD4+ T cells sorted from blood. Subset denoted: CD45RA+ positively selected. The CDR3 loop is CAWRRGVAGDTQYF. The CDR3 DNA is TGTGCCTGGAGGAGGGGGGTAGCGGGAGATACGCAGTATTTT.